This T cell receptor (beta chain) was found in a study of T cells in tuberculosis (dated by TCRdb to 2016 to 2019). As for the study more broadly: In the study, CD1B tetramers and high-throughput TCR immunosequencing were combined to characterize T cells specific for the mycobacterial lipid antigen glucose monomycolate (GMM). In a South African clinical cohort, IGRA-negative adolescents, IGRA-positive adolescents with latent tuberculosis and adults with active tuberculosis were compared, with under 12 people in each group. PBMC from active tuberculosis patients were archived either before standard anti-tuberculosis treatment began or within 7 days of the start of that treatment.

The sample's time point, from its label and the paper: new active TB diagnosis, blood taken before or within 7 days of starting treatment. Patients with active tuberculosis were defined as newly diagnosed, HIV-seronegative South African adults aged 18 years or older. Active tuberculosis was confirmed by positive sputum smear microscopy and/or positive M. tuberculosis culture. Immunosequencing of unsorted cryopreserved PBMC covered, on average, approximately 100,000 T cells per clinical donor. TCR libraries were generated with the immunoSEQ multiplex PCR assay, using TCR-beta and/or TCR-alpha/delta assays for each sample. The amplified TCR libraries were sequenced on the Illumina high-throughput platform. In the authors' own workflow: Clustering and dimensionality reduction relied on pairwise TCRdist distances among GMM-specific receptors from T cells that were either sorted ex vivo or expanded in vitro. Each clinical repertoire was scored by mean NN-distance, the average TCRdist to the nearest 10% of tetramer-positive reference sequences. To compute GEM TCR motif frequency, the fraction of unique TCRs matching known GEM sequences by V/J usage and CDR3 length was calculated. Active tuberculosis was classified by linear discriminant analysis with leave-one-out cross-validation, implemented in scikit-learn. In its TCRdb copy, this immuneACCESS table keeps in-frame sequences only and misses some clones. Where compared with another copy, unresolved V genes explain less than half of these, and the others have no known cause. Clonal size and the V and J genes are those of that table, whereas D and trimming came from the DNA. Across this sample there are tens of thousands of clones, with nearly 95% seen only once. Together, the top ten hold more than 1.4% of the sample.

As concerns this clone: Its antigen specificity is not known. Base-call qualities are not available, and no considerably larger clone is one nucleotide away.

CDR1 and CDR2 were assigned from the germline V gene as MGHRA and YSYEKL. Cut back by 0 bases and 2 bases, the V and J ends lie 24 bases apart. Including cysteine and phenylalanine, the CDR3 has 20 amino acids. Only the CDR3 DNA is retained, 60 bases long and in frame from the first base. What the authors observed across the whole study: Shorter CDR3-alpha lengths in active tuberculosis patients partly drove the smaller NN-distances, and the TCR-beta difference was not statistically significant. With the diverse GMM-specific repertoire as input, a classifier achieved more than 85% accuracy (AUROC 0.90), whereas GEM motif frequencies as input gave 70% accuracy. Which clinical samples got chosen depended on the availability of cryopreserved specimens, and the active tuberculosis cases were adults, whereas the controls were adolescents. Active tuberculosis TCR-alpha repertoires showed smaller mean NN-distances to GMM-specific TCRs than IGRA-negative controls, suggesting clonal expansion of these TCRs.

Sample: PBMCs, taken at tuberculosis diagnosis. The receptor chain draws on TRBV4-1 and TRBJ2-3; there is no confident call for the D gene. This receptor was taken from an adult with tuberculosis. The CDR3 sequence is CASSQDHPVSSAIFTDTQYF. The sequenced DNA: TGCGCCAGCAGCCAAGATCATCCGGTTTCGAGCGCAATATTCACAGATACGCAGTATTTT.